This T cell receptor (beta chain) was documented in a study of blood T cell repertoires in COVID-19. Overall study: Sources were T cells, B-cell-depleted T cells, or PBMCs; the material itself was cDNA or gDNA.

The length of the CDR3 is 15 residues. V was trimmed by 5 bases and J by 8 bases, leaving 21 bases between them. Looked up from germline, CDR1 is SGHTA and CDR2 is FQGTGA. Assay: immunoSEQ multiplex PCR; the TCRdb copy retains only in-frame clones and omits some. The table includes a few hundred thousand clones, approximately 78% detected once. Clinical histories supplied by participants themselves formed the basis of cohort assignment. This chain connects TRBV7-3 to TRBJ1-2, with D perhaps TRBD1 (6 bases). The sample taken for sequencing was PBMCs or T cells enriched from blood (not recorded which). The receptor was isolated from a man aged 40-49 years who had recovered from COVID-19. Here the CDR3 DNA reads TGTGCCAGCAGCCCATACAGGGTGCGTGGCTGGGGCTACACCTTC. It encodes CASSPYRVRGWGYTF.